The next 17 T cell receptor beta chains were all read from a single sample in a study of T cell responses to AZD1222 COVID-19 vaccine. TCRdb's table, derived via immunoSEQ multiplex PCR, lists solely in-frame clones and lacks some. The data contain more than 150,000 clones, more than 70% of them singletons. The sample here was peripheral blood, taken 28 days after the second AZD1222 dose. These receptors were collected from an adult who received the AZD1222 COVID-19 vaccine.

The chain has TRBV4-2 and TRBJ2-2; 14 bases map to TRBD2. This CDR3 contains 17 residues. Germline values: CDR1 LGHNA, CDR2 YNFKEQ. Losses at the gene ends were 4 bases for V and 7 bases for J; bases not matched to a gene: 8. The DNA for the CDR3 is TGTGCCAGCAGCCGAGGGACTAGCGGGAGCTTCGACGGGGAGCTGTTTTTT. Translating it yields CASSRGTSGSFDGELFF.

CDR3: CASSINSYGYTF. For the CDR3, the DNA is TGTGCCAGTAGTATCAATTCCTATGGCTACACCTTC. This rearrangement joins TRBV19 to TRBJ1-2; D unclear. V lost 3 bases and J lost 4, with 6 bases in between. Germline CDR1 is LNHDA and CDR2 is SQIVND (reference sequence). The length of the CDR3 is 12 residues.

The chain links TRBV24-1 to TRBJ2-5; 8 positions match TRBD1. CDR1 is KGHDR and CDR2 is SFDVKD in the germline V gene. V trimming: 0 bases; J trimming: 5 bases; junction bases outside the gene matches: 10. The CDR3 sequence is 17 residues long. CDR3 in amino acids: CATSDLGEGRGRETQYF. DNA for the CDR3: TGTGCCACCAGTGATTTGGGAGAGGGCAGGGGGCGGGAGACCCAGTACTTC.

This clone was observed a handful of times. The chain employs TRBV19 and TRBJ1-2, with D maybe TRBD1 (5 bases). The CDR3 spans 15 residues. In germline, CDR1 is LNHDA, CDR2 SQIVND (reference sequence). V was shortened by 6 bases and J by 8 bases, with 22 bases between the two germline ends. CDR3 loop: CASRSSRGKVNGYTF. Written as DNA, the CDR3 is TGTGCCAGTAGATCCTCCCGGGGGAAAGTAAACGGCTACACCTTC.

The CDR3 DNA sequence: TGTGCCAGCTCACGCTCGGAAGGGGGAGGAAACACCATATATTTT. Protein: CASSRSEGGGNTIYF. This chain uses TRBV18 with TRBJ1-3; the D gene is possibly TRBD1 (6 bases). V was clipped by 4 bases and J by 4 bases, with 14 bases between them. This CDR3 has 15 amino acids. In germline, CDR1 is KGHSH, CDR2 LQKENI.

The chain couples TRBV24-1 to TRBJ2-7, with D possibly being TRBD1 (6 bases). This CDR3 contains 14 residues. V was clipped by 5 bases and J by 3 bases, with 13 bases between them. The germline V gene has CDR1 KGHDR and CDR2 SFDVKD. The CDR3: CATSAAGTNYEQYF. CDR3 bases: TGTGCCACCAGTGCAGCCGGGACAAACTACGAGCAGTACTTC.

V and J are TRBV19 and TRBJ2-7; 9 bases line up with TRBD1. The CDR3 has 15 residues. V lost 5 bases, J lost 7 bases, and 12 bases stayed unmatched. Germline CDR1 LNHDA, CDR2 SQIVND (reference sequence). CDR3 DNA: TGTGCCAGTAGTTCACAAGACAGGGGGTCGGAAGAGCAGTACTTC. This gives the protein CASSSQDRGSEEQYF.

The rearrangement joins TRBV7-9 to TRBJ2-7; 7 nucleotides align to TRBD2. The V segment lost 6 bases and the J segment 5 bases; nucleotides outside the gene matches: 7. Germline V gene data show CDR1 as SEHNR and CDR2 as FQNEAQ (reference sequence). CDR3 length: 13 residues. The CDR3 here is CASRLSGRDEQYF. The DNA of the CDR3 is TGTGCCAGCAGATTATCGGGGAGGGACGAGCAGTACTTC.

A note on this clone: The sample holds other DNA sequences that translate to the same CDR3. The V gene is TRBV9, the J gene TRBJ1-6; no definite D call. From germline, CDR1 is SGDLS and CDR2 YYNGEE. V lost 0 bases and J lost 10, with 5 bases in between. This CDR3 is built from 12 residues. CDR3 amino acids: CASSVGNSPLHF. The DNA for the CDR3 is TGTGCCAGCAGCGTAGGGAACTCACCCCTCCACTTT.

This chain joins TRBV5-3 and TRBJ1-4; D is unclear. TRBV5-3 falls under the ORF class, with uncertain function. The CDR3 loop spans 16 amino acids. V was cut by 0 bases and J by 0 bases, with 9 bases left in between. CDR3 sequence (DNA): TGTGCCAGAAGCTTGGTTGCTTATTCAACTAATGAAAAACTGTTTTTT. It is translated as CARSLVAYSTNEKLFF.

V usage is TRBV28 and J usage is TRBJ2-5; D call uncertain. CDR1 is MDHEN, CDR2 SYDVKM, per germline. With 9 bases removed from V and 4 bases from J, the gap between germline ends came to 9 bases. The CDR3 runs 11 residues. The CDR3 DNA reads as TGTGCCAGTAATGAGAGAGAGACCCAGTACTTC. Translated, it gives CASNERETQYF.

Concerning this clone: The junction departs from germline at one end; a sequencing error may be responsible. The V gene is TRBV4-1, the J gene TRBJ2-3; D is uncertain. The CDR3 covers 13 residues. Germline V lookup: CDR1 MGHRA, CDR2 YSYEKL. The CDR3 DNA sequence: TGCGCCAGCAGCCCTCCAGGCACCGATACGCAGTATTTT. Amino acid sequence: CASSPPGTDTQYF.

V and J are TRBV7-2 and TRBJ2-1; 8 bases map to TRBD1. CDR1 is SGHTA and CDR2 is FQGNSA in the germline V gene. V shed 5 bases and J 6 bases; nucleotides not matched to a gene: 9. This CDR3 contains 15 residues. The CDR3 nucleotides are TGTGCCAGCAGCCAAGACAGGGGAACGCGCAATGAGCAGTTCTTC. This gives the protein CASSQDRGTRNEQFF.

This chain's CDR3 is CSAFAGGDQPQHF. The CDR3 DNA is TGCAGCGCCTTCGCAGGAGGCGATCAGCCCCAGCATTTT. V and J are TRBV29-1 and TRBJ1-5; D unclear. The CDR3 loop spans 13 amino acids. V was clipped by 7 bases and J by 5 bases, with 15 bases between them. Per the germline V gene, CDR1 is SQVTM and CDR2 is ANQGSEA.

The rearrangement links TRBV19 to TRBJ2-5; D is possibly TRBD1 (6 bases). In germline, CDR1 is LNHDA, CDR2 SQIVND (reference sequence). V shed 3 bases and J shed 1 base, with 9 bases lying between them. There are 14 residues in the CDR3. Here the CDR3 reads CASSIGTSQETQYF. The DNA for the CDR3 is TGTGCCAGTAGTATCGGGACAAGCCAAGAGACCCAGTACTTC.

CDR3 protein: CASSQTESYEQYF. CDR3 in DNA: TGTGCCAGCAGCCAGACAGAATCCTACGAGCAGTACTTC. V usage is TRBV28 and J usage is TRBJ2-7, with D possibly being TRBD1 (5 bases). The V end lost 6 bases, the J end lost 1 base, and 10 bases lay between the germline ends. Germline loops: CDR1 MDHEN, CDR2 SYDVKM. This CDR3 region has 13 residues.

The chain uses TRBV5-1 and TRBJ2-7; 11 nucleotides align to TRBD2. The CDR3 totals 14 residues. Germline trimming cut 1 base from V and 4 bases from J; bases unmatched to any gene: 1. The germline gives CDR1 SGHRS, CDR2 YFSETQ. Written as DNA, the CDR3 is TGCGCCAGCAGCTTGAGGACTAGCGGGTACGAGCAGTACTTC. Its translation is CASSLRTSGYEQYF.